The clone carrying this T cell receptor (beta chain) has more than one count but fewer than ten. Sequencing used immunoSEQ multiplex PCR; TCRdb keeps in-frame clones, though not all of them. Of approximately 130,000 clones detected, around 79% appear once; the ten largest clones hold about 18%. The data derive from a study of blood T cell repertoires in COVID-19. Study-level information: There were acute and convalescent COVID-19 samples, and they came from the United States, Italy and Spain.

This CDR3 is built from 15 residues. Trimming took 10 bases from V and 4 from J; bases not matched to a gene: 12. Germline CDR1 and CDR2: ENHRY and SYGVKD. Sequences were obtained from peripheral blood. The TCR sequence derives from a man aged 80 or over with acute or convalescent COVID-19. This rearrangement joins TRBV10-3 to TRBJ2-1, with 8 positions matching TRBD2. The CDR3, as DNA: TGTGCCACCGGTCGGGTGGGCGGGGGGTACAATGAGCAGTTCTTC. It specifies CATGRVGGGYNEQFF.